The 31 T cell receptor beta chains below come from one sample, sequenced in a study of cytotoxic CD8 clonotypes in ibrutinib-treated CLL. Sequencing was performed with immunoSEQ multiplex PCR; in TCRdb, only in-frame clones are kept and a portion is missing. Altogether approximately 150,000 clones are present, 70% to 85% being singletons, with the ten largest covering about 4.5%. The sequenced sample was PBMCs, obtained after 24 months of ibrutinib treatment. Every receptor here comes from a human donor with chronic lymphocytic leukemia.

The rearrangement uses TRBV6-6 and TRBJ1-2; tentatively, D is TRBD1 (5 bases). V was cut by 6 bases and J by 4 bases, with 21 bases left in between. CDR3 length equals 16 residues. The V gene's germline CDR1 is MNHNY and CDR2 SVGAGI (reference sequence). DNA of the CDR3: TGTGCCAGCAGCGACACCCAACGGGGACGGTTCTATGGCTACACCTTC. It codes for CASSDTQRGRFYGYTF.

The rearrangement links TRBV6-6 to TRBJ2-7, with D possibly TRBD1 on 7 matching bases. Germline CDR1 MNHNY, CDR2 SVGAGI (reference sequence). This CDR3 contains 14 residues. V was cut by 2 bases and J by 4 bases, with 12 bases left in between. The CDR3 region is CASSYRQGGYEQYF. The CDR3 DNA is TGTGCCAGCAGTTACAGGCAGGGGGGATACGAGCAGTACTTC.

The V gene is TRBV2, the J gene TRBJ2-2; 9 bases fit TRBD2. The germline gives CDR1 SNHLY, CDR2 FYNNEI. V dropped 7 bases and J dropped 8; count of bases not matched to a gene: 8. The CDR3 is 14 amino acids. The CDR3 DNA reads TGTGCCAGCAAACCGGGACTAGCTTCAGGGGAGCTGTTTTTT. Its translation: CASKPGLASGELFF.

This clone was recorded once. CDR3 in DNA: TGTGCCAGCAGCCTAGGGGCCAGGGTCAATCAGCCCCAGCATTTT. Translated, it gives CASSLGARVNQPQHF. The J gene is TRBJ1-5, the V gene TRBV28, with TRBD1 as a possible D gene (5 bases). Looked up from germline, CDR1 is MDHEN and CDR2 is SYDVKM. Deletions cut 6 bases from V and 3 bases from J, with 15 bases between. The CDR3 loop spans 15 amino acids.

This chain joins TRBV7-2 and TRBJ1-5, with TRBD1 matching over 7 bases. CDR3 length equals 16 residues. The ends lost 4 bases at V and 5 bases at J; junction bases unmatched: 11. Per germline, CDR1 SGHTA and CDR2 FQGNSA. Here the CDR3 reads CASSYTGTEHYQPQHF. The CDR3 bases are TGTGCCAGCAGCTACACCGGGACAGAGCATTATCAGCCCCAGCATTTT.

The chain is built from TRBV5-1 and TRBJ2-1; no clear D gene. Germline CDR1 is SGHRS and CDR2 is YFSETQ. Trimming stripped 2 bases from V and 6 bases from J, with 9 bases between. This CDR3 is 13 amino acids long. CDR3 sequence reads: CASSFSKGNEQFF. DNA of the CDR3: TGCGCCAGCAGCTTCTCGAAGGGCAATGAGCAGTTCTTC.

This sequence joins TRBV18 and TRBJ1-1; possible D gene TRBD1, 6 bases. The germline V gene encodes CDR1 KGHSH and CDR2 LQKENI. This CDR3 region has 17 residues. Trimming took 1 base from V and 3 from J, leaving 18 bases between them. The DNA of the CDR3 is TGTGCCAGCTCACCACAAGCTACCGGGACAAGCCACACTGAAGCTTTCTTT. Its protein is CASSPQATGTSHTEAFF.

The J gene is TRBJ1-5, the V gene TRBV5-1, with TRBD1 matching over 7 bases. The germline V gene encodes CDR1 SGHRS and CDR2 YFSETQ. CDR3 length equals 17 residues. With 1 base clipped from V and 2 bases from J, the junction kept 9 bases outside the gene matches. CDR3 loop: CASSLYPPGGGNQPQHF. DNA for the CDR3: TGCGCCAGCAGCTTGTATCCCCCAGGGGGTGGCAATCAGCCCCAGCATTTT.

This clone was seen a single time. V is TRBV29-1 and J is TRBJ2-5, with TRBD1 as a possible D gene (6 bases). CDR1 is SQVTM and CDR2 is ANQGSEA in the germline V gene. This CDR3 spans 13 amino acids. Trimming left V 5 bases short and J 5 bases short, with 15 bases between. The CDR3 is CSVSDSMWETQYF. DNA for the CDR3: TGCAGCGTTTCGGACAGCATGTGGGAGACCCAGTACTTC. Looking up the rest from reference TRBV29-1 and TRBJ2-5 gives the full variable domain: SAVISQKPSRDICQRGTSLTIQCQVDSQVTMMFWYRQQPGQSLTLIATANQGSEATYESGFVIDKFPISRPNLTFSTLTVSNMSPEDSSIYLCSVSDSMWETQYFGPGTRLLVL.

The V and J genes are TRBV9 and TRBJ2-3; TRBD2 is a possible D gene (7 bases). The CDR3 is made up of 16 amino acids. V was cut by 1 base and J by 5 bases, with 17 bases left in between. Germline V gives CDR1 SGDLS, CDR2 YYNGEE. The CDR3, as DNA: TGTGCCAGCAGCGTACTACCCGGGGGGCCCGGAGATACGCAGTATTTT. It translates to CASSVLPGGPGDTQYF.

The chain employs TRBV9 and TRBJ1-2; 12 nucleotides match TRBD1. The CDR3 covers 16 residues. The V and J ends lost 0 bases and 7 bases, in that order; junction bases with no gene match: 7. CDR1 and CDR2 (germline): SGDLS, YYNGEE. CDR3 residues: CASSVVPGQGAAGYTF. The CDR3 nucleotides read TGTGCCAGCAGCGTAGTTCCGGGACAGGGGGCCGCTGGCTACACCTTC.

On this clone itself: Germline is not matched at one junction end, which may reflect a read error. V usage is TRBV7-7 and J usage is TRBJ2-1, with D unresolved. The CDR3 sequence is 15 residues long. The germline gives CDR1 SSHAT, CDR2 FNYEAQ (reference sequence). The CDR3 DNA is TGTGCTAGCAGCTTAGTTTCCGGCGGATACAATGAGCAGTTCTTC. Translated: CASSLVSGGYNEQFF. The entire variable domain, with the rest obtained from reference TRBV7-7 and TRBJ2-1, is as follows: GAGVSQSPRYKVTKRGQDVTLRCDPISSHATLYWYQQALGQGPEFLTYFNYEAQPDKSGLPSDRFSAERPEGSISTLTIQRTEQRDSAMYRCASSLVSGGYNEQFFGPGTRLTVL.

CDR3 DNA sequence: TGTGCCAGCAGTAAAAGACAGAATGAGCAGTTCTTC. It codes for CASSKRQNEQFF. V is TRBV11-3 and J is TRBJ2-1; D perhaps matches TRBD1 (5 bases). V was shortened by 6 bases and J by 7 bases, with 10 bases between the two germline ends. CDR3 length: 12 residues. Germline V lookup: CDR1 SGHNT, CDR2 YENEEA.

The rearrangement uses TRBV14 and TRBJ1-1; TRBD1 agrees at 8 bases. The CDR3 length is 15 residues. V lost 4 bases, J lost 4 bases, and 8 bases stayed unmatched. Germline values: CDR1 SGHDN, CDR2 FVKESK. CDR3 loop: CASSPMDRDFTEAFF. CDR3 bases: TGTGCCAGCAGCCCCATGGACAGGGACTTCACTGAAGCTTTCTTT.

V and J are TRBV25-1 and TRBJ1-4; maybe TRBD1 (6 bases). Germline V gene sequence: CDR1 MGHDK, CDR2 SYGVNS. V gave up 5 bases and J gave up 3 bases, with 10 bases separating them. The length of the CDR3 is 14 residues. CDR3 coding DNA: TGTGCCAGCAGTTACAGGGTACCTAATGAAAAACTGTTTTTT. Translated, it gives CASSYRVPNEKLFF.

The rearrangement joins TRBV18 to TRBJ1-5; tentatively, D is TRBD1 (6 bases). The CDR3 sequence is 17 residues long. Germline CDR1 is KGHSH and CDR2 is LQKENI. The V end lost 4 bases, the J end lost 5 bases, and 21 bases lay between the germline ends. The CDR3 nucleotides read TGTGCCAGCTCACTACGCAGGGGTGGGGGAATCGATCAGCCCCAGCATTTT. This gives the protein CASSLRRGGGIDQPQHF.

V gene TRBV6-1 combines with J gene TRBJ1-3; D is unresolved. This CDR3 spans 15 amino acids. The germline V and J ends were trimmed by 2 bases and 2 bases, with 10 bases remaining between them. Per germline, CDR1 MNHNS and CDR2 SASEGT. CDR3 protein: CASSELASPGNTIYF. CDR3 bases: TGTGCCAGCAGTGAATTAGCGTCCCCTGGAAACACCATATATTTT.

This clone was counted a single time. The chain is built from TRBV28 and TRBJ2-5; D remains ambiguous. Trimming stripped 2 bases from V and 5 bases from J, with 18 bases between. Germline V gene sequence: CDR1 MDHEN, CDR2 SYDVKM. The CDR3 sequence is 16 residues long. The CDR3 reads CASSLPTGPEWETQYF. CDR3 sequence (DNA): TGTGCCAGCAGTTTACCCACGGGCCCGGAGTGGGAGACCCAGTACTTC.

The genes are TRBV2 and TRBJ2-3; 8 nucleotides match TRBD1. V lost 6 bases and J lost 1; bases outside the gene matches: 9. The germline V gene encodes CDR1 SNHLY and CDR2 FYNNEI. CDR3 length equals 16 residues. The CDR3 DNA is TGTGCCAGCAGCCGGGAACAGGGGGATGGCACAGATACGCAGTATTTT. Translating gives CASSREQGDGTDTQYF.

DNA of the CDR3: TGTGCCAGCAGTTTATTAGGCAAGGAAGCTTTCTTT. Translated: CASSLLGKEAFF. The chain has TRBV28 and TRBJ1-1; no clear D. The CDR3 sequence is 12 residues long. V shed 1 base and J shed 8 bases, with 8 bases lying between them. Per germline, CDR1 MDHEN and CDR2 SYDVKM.

The chain combines TRBV18 with TRBJ1-2; D ambiguous. In germline, CDR1 is KGHSH, CDR2 LQKENI. This CDR3 has 13 amino acids. The V end lost 4 bases, the J end lost 3 bases, and 9 bases lay between the germline ends. This CDR3 is CASSQDRYYGYTF. The CDR3 DNA sequence: TGTGCCAGCTCACAGGACCGCTACTATGGCTACACCTTC.

The chain couples TRBV4-1 to TRBJ1-1; D not resolved. Trimming took 1 base from V and 0 from J, leaving 9 bases between them. CDR3 length: 15 residues. Per the germline V gene, CDR1 is MGHRA and CDR2 is YSYEKL. CDR3 loop: CASSQGRQVNTEAFF. CDR3 nucleotide sequence: TGCGCCAGCAGCCAAGGACGTCAGGTGAACACTGAAGCTTTCTTT.

The genes are TRBV11-2 and TRBJ2-3; 8 bases match TRBD1. The CDR3 sequence is 16 residues long. V shed 5 bases and J 1 base; nucleotides not matched to a gene: 8. Germline V gene lookup returns CDR1 SGHAT and CDR2 FQNNGV. The CDR3 protein is CASSREQGDGTDTQYF. DNA for the CDR3: TGTGCCAGCAGCCGGGAACAGGGGGATGGCACAGATACGCAGTATTTT.

This clone occurred once. The rearrangement joins TRBV9 to TRBJ2-7; D gene uncertain. Trimming removed 0 bases at V and 2 bases at J, with 9 bases between. The CDR3 length is 14 residues. Germline V gene data show CDR1 as SGDLS and CDR2 as YYNGEE. The CDR3 DNA reads TGTGCCAGCAGCGTAGACCTGCGGCCCTACGAGCAGTACTTC. This encodes CASSVDLRPYEQYF.

V usage is TRBV18 and J usage is TRBJ1-3; D call uncertain. The germline CDR1 and CDR2 sequences are KGHSH and LQKENI. The CDR3 is made up of 17 amino acids. Trimming left V 1 base short and J 0 bases short, with 13 bases between. The CDR3 protein is CASSPLRGDRSGNTIYF. CDR3 DNA: TGTGCCAGCTCACCACTCCGAGGAGACCGCTCTGGAAACACCATATATTTT. Drawing the rest from reference TRBV18 and TRBJ1-3, the complete variable domain is NAGVMQNPRHLVRRRGQEARLRCSPMKGHSHVYWYRQLPEEGLKFMVYLQKENIIDESGMPKERFSAEFPKEGPSILRIQQVVRGDSAAYFCASSPLRGDRSGNTIYFGEGSWLTVV.

The chain joins TRBV6-5 to TRBJ2-3; D is undetermined. V was cut by 6 bases and J by 0 bases, with 7 bases left in between. The CDR3 spans 13 residues. Germline V lookup: CDR1 MNHEY, CDR2 SVGAGI. CDR3 sequence reads: CASRTGSTDTQYF. The CDR3 DNA follows: TGTGCCAGCAGAACGGGCAGCACAGATACGCAGTATTTT.

This chain joins TRBV6-6 and TRBJ2-7; D possibly corresponds to TRBD1 (6 bases). Germline CDR1 and CDR2: MNHNY and SVGAGI (reference sequence). The V and J ends lost 2 bases and 6 bases respectively, with 11 bases between them. The CDR3 has 13 residues. CDR3 loop: CASSYQQGGEQYF. DNA for the CDR3: TGTGCCAGCAGTTACCAACAGGGCGGCGAGCAGTACTTC.

The CDR3 is CASSRSRNTEAFF. CDR3 bases: TGTGCCAGCAGCCGTAGCAGGAACACTGAAGCTTTCTTT. The V call is TRBV7-8, the J call TRBJ1-1; D is undetermined. Per the germline V gene, CDR1 is SGHVS and CDR2 is FQNEAQ. The CDR3 covers 13 residues. V was shortened by 5 bases and J by 1 base, with 8 bases between the two germline ends.

The chain employs TRBV6-5 and TRBJ2-7; a possible D gene is TRBD1 (6 bases). V lost 6 bases to trimming and J lost 4 bases, with 16 bases between them. Germline loops: CDR1 MNHEY, CDR2 SVGAGI. The CDR3 sequence is 14 residues long. The DNA for the CDR3 is TGTGCCAGCAGACCCGGGGCAGGGGAATACGAGCAGTACTTC. Residues: CASRPGAGEYEQYF.

This clone was seen a handful of times. The V gene is TRBV7-3, the J gene TRBJ1-1, with 9 bases fitting TRBD1. The germline gives CDR1 SGHTA, CDR2 FQGTGA. V shed 5 bases and J 4 bases; nucleotides not matched to a gene: 5. This CDR3 is 14 amino acids long. The CDR3 here is CASSLGQGTTEAFF. For the CDR3, the DNA is TGTGCCAGCAGCCTAGGACAGGGGACCACTGAAGCTTTCTTT. The whole variable domain, filled in from reference TRBV7-3 and TRBJ1-1, reads GAGVSQTPSNKVTEKGKYVELRCDPISGHTALYWYRQSLGQGPEFLIYFQGTGAADDSGLPNDRFFAVRPEGSVSTLKIQRTERGDSAVYLCASSLGQGTTEAFFGQGTRLTVV.

The genes are TRBV6-5 and TRBJ2-1; 8 nucleotides align to TRBD1. Trimming took 7 bases from V and 2 from J; bases not matched to a gene: 7. The length of the CDR3 is 15 residues. Germline loops: CDR1 MNHEY, CDR2 SVGAGI. DNA for the CDR3: TGTGCCAGCAAACCCGGGACAGGACCCTACAATGAGCAGTTCTTC. Translating gives CASKPGTGPYNEQFF.